The entry that follows covers one T cell receptor beta chain sequence. Its antigen remains unknown. The data derive from a study of T cell responses to AZD1222 COVID-19 vaccine. From germline, CDR1 is GTSNPN and CDR2 SVGIG (reference sequence). V lost 3 bases, J lost 8 bases, and 8 bases stayed unmatched. This CDR3 contains 14 residues. Sequencing was performed with immunoSEQ multiplex PCR; in TCRdb, only in-frame clones are kept and a portion is missing. The top ten hold 3.9% of the sample, which has under 200,000 clones, approximately 95% seen once. Points from the study as a whole: Rises in breadth and depth of Spike-specific TCRs came after two AZD1222 doses.

The genes are TRBV30 and TRBJ2-1; 9 bases are a match to TRBD2. The receptor was derived from an adult in good health. The input for sequencing was peripheral blood, taken on day 0 of AZD1222 vaccination. The DNA of the CDR3 is TGTGCCTGGAGGAGGGCGGGAGGGGTCCATGAGCAGTTCTTC. It specifies CAWRRAGGVHEQFF.